The source of this T cell receptor beta chain is a study of OX40 agonist ivuxolimab in advanced cancers. On the study more broadly: At doses from 0.01 to 10 mg/kg, patients were given intravenous ivuxolimab every 2 weeks. At under 85% male, the cohort had a mean age of approximately 60 years, ranging from about 20 to 90.

Profiling relied on immunoSEQ multiplex PCR, and the TCRdb table lists in-frame clones only, not all of them. The sample contains approximately 66,000 clones, 75% to 90% of which appear only once. J lost 5 bases, V lost 0 bases, and 4 bases had no gene match. The germline V gene encodes CDR1 MNHEY and CDR2 SVGAGI. There are 15 residues in the CDR3. This chain connects TRBV6-5 to TRBJ2-7; 10 bases are a match to TRBD1. Material: CD4+ or CD8+ T cells sorted from blood, obtained in a trial of the OX40 agonist ivuxolimab. The sequence came from an adult with an advanced solid tumor such as melanoma, head and neck, liver or kidney cancer. The CDR3 protein is CASSYSTGGWDEQYF. The CDR3 region has the DNA TGTGCCAGCAGTTACTCGACAGGGGGCTGGGACGAGCAGTACTTC.